This TCR beta chain emerged from a study of graft-versus-host responses after intestinal transplantation. Broader study findings: Peak GvH clone levels in circulation were associated with early post-transplant HvG declines. High graft-versus-host to host-versus-graft T cell clonal ratios marked allografts of patients with graft-donor macrochimerism.

Using immunoSEQ multiplex PCR, the repertoire was profiled, and TCRdb retains in-frame clones only, with some absent. Of roughly 80,000 clones in the sample, over 80% are singletons; the top ten hold about 0.63%. Points on this clone: Its matching antigen is unknown.

The CDR3 runs to 16 residues. Germline CDR1 is SGHRS and CDR2 is YFSETQ. V dropped 0 bases and J dropped 0 bases, with 10 bases sitting between them. The source of this sequence is a human patient who received an intestinal transplant, so some T cells may come from the graft donor. This sequence joins TRBV5-1 and TRBJ2-1, with a tentative D call TRBD2 (6 bases). Sequenced here: PBMCs, sampled 98 days after intestinal transplantation. DNA of the CDR3: TGCGCCAGCAGCTTGGTTCGGGGGAGCTCCTACAATGAGCAGTTCTTC. Translating it yields CASSLVRGSSYNEQFF. The full variable domain, its missing parts supplied by reference TRBV5-1 and TRBJ2-1, is KAGVTQTPRYLIKTRGQQVTLSCSPISGHRSVSWYQQTPGQGLQFLFEYFSETQRNKGNFPGRFSGRQFSNSRSEMNVSTLELGDSALYLCASSLVRGSSYNEQFFGPGTRLTVL.